Shown below are 10 T cell receptor beta chains from a single sample sequenced in a study of control samples from healthy donors and cancer patients. TCRdb's copy holds only in-frame clones and misses some; the assay was immunoSEQ multiplex PCR. Of roughly 100,000 clones in the sample, 75% to 90% were seen once. What was sequenced was PBMCs. Receptors originate from a man aged 60 to 69 with lung cancer.

The chain recombines TRBV5-5 with TRBJ2-1; 12 nucleotides agree with TRBD2. V gave up 0 bases and J gave up 7 bases; unmatched junction bases: 8. The length of the CDR3 is 17 residues. Germline V lookup: CDR1 SGHKS, CDR2 YYEKEE (reference sequence). CDR3 in amino acids: CASSLVASGGAGNEQFF. The CDR3 DNA is TGTGCCAGCAGCTTGGTGGCTAGCGGGGGGGCCGGGAATGAGCAGTTCTTC.

This clone was observed a handful of times. The chain has TRBV4-1 and TRBJ2-6, with unresolved D. CDR1 MGHRA and CDR2 YSYEKL come from the germline V gene. CDR3 length: 19 residues. Trimming pared 4 bases from V and 0 bases from J, leaving 19 bases between. CDR3 DNA: TGCGCCAGCAGCCCAAGTTGGCGCATACAGTCCTCTGGGGCCAACGTCCTGACTTTC. Protein: CASSPSWRIQSSGANVLTF.

J is TRBJ1-1 and V is TRBV15; 11 nucleotides match TRBD1. Losses at the gene ends were 0 bases for V and 6 bases for J; bases not matched to a gene: 0. In germline, CDR1 is LNHNV, CDR2 YYDKDF (reference sequence). This CDR3 spans 14 amino acids. The CDR3 DNA reads as TGTGCCACCAGCAGAGAGGGACAGGGGGCTGAAGCTTTCTTT. This codes for CATSREGQGAEAFF.

The V and J genes are TRBV7-9 and TRBJ2-2; D possibly corresponds to TRBD1 (7 bases). This CDR3 spans 15 amino acids. Trimming took 5 bases from V and 2 from J, leaving 12 bases between them. The germline CDR1 and CDR2 sequences are SEHNR and FQNEAQ (reference sequence). As DNA, the CDR3 is TGTGCCAGCAGCCCCCAGGGGGGAAACACCGGGGAGCTGTTTTTT. It translates to CASSPQGGNTGELFF. The variable domain in full, with the rest retrieved from reference TRBV7-9 and TRBJ2-2, is DTGVSQNPRHKITKRGQNVTFRCDPISEHNRLYWYRQTLGQGPEFLTYFQNEAQLEKSRLLSDRFSAERPKGSFSTLEIQRTEQGDSAMYLCASSPQGGNTGELFFGEGSRLTVL.

The chain is built from TRBV19 and TRBJ1-1; 8 bases are shared with TRBD1. With 5 bases clipped from V and 4 bases from J, the junction kept 3 bases outside the gene matches. The CDR3 is 13 residues long. Germline CDR1 LNHDA, CDR2 SQIVND (reference sequence). CDR3 DNA: TGTGCCAGTAGTCAGACAGGGGCCACTGAAGCTTTCTTT. It yields the protein CASSQTGATEAFF.

This chain uses TRBV6-2 or TRBV6-3 with TRBJ2-5, with TRBD2 matching 12 bases. The trim removed 2 bases at V and 5 bases at J, leaving 9 bases unmatched. Germline values: CDR1 MNHEY, CDR2 SVGEGT. CDR3 length: 17 residues. DNA for the CDR3: TGTGCCAGCAGTTACGCTTCTAGCGGGGGGGCCAGGGAGACCCAGTACTTC. This gives the protein CASSYASSGGARETQYF.

The chain combines TRBV12-5 with TRBJ2-3, with D perhaps TRBD1 (7 bases). In germline, CDR1 is LGHNT, CDR2 FRNRAP. V lost 5 bases and J 0 bases, leaving 15 bases between the germline ends. The CDR3 is 16 amino acids. The CDR3 nucleotides are TGTGCTAGTGGTCCGCAGGGGGGCGTGAGCACAGATACGCAGTATTTT. Its protein is CASGPQGGVSTDTQYF. Full variable domain (outside the CDR3, taken from reference TRBV12-5 and TRBJ2-3): DARVTQTPRHKVTEMGQEVTMRCQPILGHNTVFWYRQTMMQGLELLAYFRNRAPLDDSGMPKDRFSAEMPDATLATLKIQPSEPRDSAVYFCASGPQGGVSTDTQYFGPGTRLTVL.

This clone was recorded once. This chain uses TRBV7-3 with TRBJ2-3; 7 bases align to TRBD2. The CDR3 totals 15 residues. CDR1 is SGHTA and CDR2 is FQGTGA in the germline V gene. V shed 1 base and J 0 bases; nucleotides not matched to a gene: 1. The DNA for the CDR3 is TGTGCCAGCAGCTTAATCGGGGGGAGCACAGATACGCAGTATTTT. Protein product: CASSLIGGSTDTQYF.

V is TRBV5-1 and J is TRBJ2-5, with D possibly TRBD1 on 6 matching bases. The CDR3 spans 13 residues. The germline V and J ends were trimmed by 6 bases and 1 base, with 10 bases remaining between them. Germline V lookup: CDR1 SGHRS, CDR2 YFSETQ. The CDR3 loop reads CASKTGLQETQYF. CDR3 bases: TGCGCCAGCAAGACAGGCCTCCAAGAGACCCAGTACTTC.

This chain connects TRBV19 to TRBJ1-2; D is unclear. The CDR3 is 16 amino acids. Trimming left V 0 bases short and J 0 bases short, with 11 bases between. Germline V lookup: CDR1 LNHDA, CDR2 SQIVND (reference sequence). This CDR3 is CASSIEAAVTNYGYTF. The CDR3 region has the DNA TGTGCCAGTAGTATAGAAGCGGCAGTTACTAACTATGGCTACACCTTC.